The present T cell receptor (beta chain) was sequenced within a study of blood T cell repertoires in COVID-19 (dated by TCRdb to about 2020). Background for the entire study: The collaborator samples originated in the United States, Italy and Spain and spanned the acute and convalescent phases of COVID-19. The material from the prospective study consisted of cDNA or gDNA derived from T cells, B-cell-depleted T cells, or PBMCs. Deeply sampled blood TCRbeta repertoires from subjects exposed to, actively infected with, or recovered from COVID-19 were included in the dataset. The repertoires were released in a freely available public database meant as a resource for research on the immune response to SARS-CoV-2. The samples were drawn from two sources: the first 160 participants of the ongoing ImmuneRACE study, and 950 to 1,500 subjects contributed by 6 global collaborators. Nearly every sample came with metadata listing a de-identified subject ID, COVID-19 status, age in years and sex. Where available, HLA class I and class II types were obtained from metadata supplied by the sample provider rather than from assay-based typing.

TCRbeta CDR3 regions were amplified from genomic DNA using the immunoSEQ Assay, a bias-controlled multiplex PCR. As for the authors' bioinformatics: The number of nucleated cells in each sample was estimated by amplification of reference gene primers within the assay. To quantify the absolute abundance of each unique TCRbeta CDR3 rearrangement, sequence reads were collapsed and filtered. For each sample, productive Simpson clonality was calculated as the square root of Simpson's diversity index across productive rearrangements. TCRdb re-hosts the immuneACCESS table, in-frame sequences only. Its copies lack some clones; in the studies checked, an unresolved V gene accounts for under half of them, and the cause for the rest is not known. D and trimming were read from the DNA, whereas the V and J calls and clone size are those reported in that table. The sample records fewer than 120,000 clones, 76% of which are singletons. Of the sample, around 4% is held by the ten largest clones.

Concerning this clone: The antigen it binds to is not known. No clone much larger than this one lies a single base away; base qualities are absent.

Its CDR3 holds 15 amino acids, cysteine through phenylalanine. CDR3 DNA only is kept here, 45 bases in frame from base 1. CDR1 KGHSH and CDR2 LQKENI were looked up in the germline V gene. Relative to germline, V is missing 3 bases and J is missing 1 base, with 4 bases of the junction outside any gene match. The collaborating institutions used their own protocols to collect whole blood in K2EDTA tubes. Collaborator samples were shipped for TCRbeta analysis as frozen whole blood, isolated PBMCs, or DNA extracted from either sample type. The study at large found these results: The amount of clinical and demographic metadata varied by source and participant and was provided uncurated.

Sequences were obtained from peripheral blood. The rearranged chain carries TRBV18 and TRBJ2-3; the central 7 bases match TRBD2. The TCR sequence derives from a woman aged 80 or over with acute or convalescent COVID-19. At the DNA level, the sequence is TGTGCCAGCTCACCGGGCGGGAGCGGCACAGATACGCAGTATTTT. Its translation is CASSPGGSGTDTQYF. Full variable domain (CDR3 extended with the reference TRBV18 and TRBJ2-3 proteins): NAGVMQNPRHLVRRRGQEARLRCSPMKGHSHVYWYRQLPEEGLKFMVYLQKENIIDESGMPKERFSAEFPKEGPSILRIQQVVRGDSAAYFCASSPGGSGTDTQYFGPGTRLTVL.